The T cell receptor (beta chain) described here comes from a study of blood T cell repertoires in COVID-19. About the study: Samples came from the United States, Italy and Spain, spanning acute and convalescent COVID-19. PBMCs, B-cell-depleted T cells, or T cells provided the cDNA or gDNA that made up the material.

The table lists this clone with a count of one. Profiling relied on immunoSEQ multiplex PCR, and the TCRdb table lists in-frame clones only, not all of them. The sample shows some 200,000 clones, about 86% of them seen only once. The germline CDR1 and CDR2 sequences are GTSNPN and SVGIG (reference sequence). With 2 bases clipped from V and 4 bases from J, the junction kept 4 bases outside the gene matches. CDR3 length: 14 residues. This TCR was recovered from a human donor with acute or convalescent COVID-19. The donor label of this sample is uncertain. The sequencing input was peripheral blood. This chain joins TRBV30 and TRBJ2-7, with TRBD1 identical over 11 bases. The CDR3 is CAWSRTGGIYEQYF. Here the CDR3 DNA reads TGTGCCTGGAGTAGGACAGGGGGCATTTACGAGCAGTACTTC.